These 16 T cell receptor beta chains were sequenced from one sample in a study of shared clonotypes between healthy human individuals. The assay was immunoSEQ multiplex PCR, and TCRdb's table has in-frame clones only and misses some. The table has approximately 1.4 million clones, approximately 98% seen once; the top ten hold approximately 0.45%. The sample consisted of naive CD4+ T cells sorted from blood. Subset described: CD45RA+ positively selected. These receptors were obtained from a young man in good health.

The sample holds one count of this clone. This rearrangement joins TRBV28 to TRBJ2-7; D ambiguous. Trimming took 7 bases from V and 6 from J, leaving 10 bases between them. The CDR3 spans 11 residues. Germline assignment: CDR1 MDHEN and CDR2 SYDVKM. The CDR3 sequence is CASTLWGEQYF. The CDR3 DNA is TGTGCCAGCACCCTATGGGGCGAGCAGTACTTC.

The rearrangement uses TRBV25-1 and TRBJ2-7, with D perhaps assigned TRBD1 or TRBD2 (5 bases each). CDR3 length: 16 residues. Germline CDR1 and CDR2: MGHDK and SYGVNS. V was trimmed by 3 bases and J by 4 bases, leaving 19 bases between them. The CDR3 DNA is TGTGCCAGCAGTGACTTTAACCGGGACCGGCGATACGAGCAGTACTTC. Its protein product is CASSDFNRDRRYEQYF.

The chain employs TRBV6-1 and TRBJ2-5; TRBD2 might be the D (6 bases). This CDR3 is 13 amino acids long. Germline V gives CDR1 MNHNS, CDR2 SASEGT. Trimming stripped 6 bases from V and 5 bases from J, with 13 bases between. CDR3 in DNA: TGTGCCAGCAGCAACATCCGGGGGGAGACCCAGTACTTC. This translates into CASSNIRGETQYF.

The rearrangement joins TRBV5-1 to TRBJ1-2; possibly TRBD1 for D (6 bases). CDR1 SGHRS and CDR2 YFSETQ come from the germline V gene. V was clipped by 0 bases and J by 0 bases, with 12 bases between them. This CDR3 is built from 16 residues. This CDR3 reads CASSLDWGRANYGYTF. The CDR3 DNA reads as TGCGCCAGCAGCTTGGACTGGGGGCGAGCTAACTATGGCTACACCTTC. Using reference TRBV5-1 and TRBJ1-2 for the parts outside the CDR3, the full variable domain is KAGVTQTPRYLIKTRGQQVTLSCSPISGHRSVSWYQQTPGQGLQFLFEYFSETQRNKGNFPGRFSGRQFSNSRSEMNVSTLELGDSALYLCASSLDWGRANYGYTFGSGTRLTVV.

The V call is TRBV5-1, the J call TRBJ1-4; D perhaps matches TRBD1 (6 bases). Deletions cut 0 bases from V and 9 bases from J, with 15 bases between. Looked up from germline, CDR1 is SGHRS and CDR2 is YFSETQ. CDR3 length: 15 amino acids. CDR3 nucleotide sequence: TGCGCCAGCAGCTTGGCCGACAGGCTTACCCAAAAACTGTTTTTT. Translated, it gives CASSLADRLTQKLFF.

This chain connects TRBV7-9 to TRBJ2-7; 14 bases are shared with TRBD2. V lost 4 bases, J lost 8 bases, and 7 bases stayed unmatched. Germline V gene data show CDR1 as SEHNR and CDR2 as FQNEAQ (reference sequence). This CDR3 region has 15 residues. For the CDR3, the DNA is TGTGCCAGCAGCTCCGGGACTAGCGGGAGCGTCAAGCAGTACTTC. Its protein is CASSSGTSGSVKQYF.

The V and J genes are TRBV5-1 and TRBJ2-7; TRBD1 or TRBD2 may be the D gene (7 bases each). V shed 1 base and J shed 7 bases, with 21 bases lying between them. The germline V gene encodes CDR1 SGHRS and CDR2 YFSETQ. CDR3 length equals 16 residues. CDR3 in DNA: TGCGCCAGCAGCTTGCTACAGGGGAGGGGTTGGTCGGAGCAGTACTTC. This codes for CASSLLQGRGWSEQYF.

The genes are TRBV14 and TRBJ2-1; the match to TRBD2 covers 7 bases. V shed 3 bases, J shed 3 bases, and the junction held 8 bases outside the gene matches. Germline V gene lookup returns CDR1 SGHDN and CDR2 FVKESK. The CDR3 totals 16 residues. In DNA form, the CDR3 reads TGTGCCAGCAGCCAGCGGCGGGGGAGGGACTACAATGAGCAGTTCTTC. Amino acid sequence: CASSQRRGRDYNEQFF. The whole variable domain, filled in from reference TRBV14 and TRBJ2-1, reads EAGVTQFPSHSVIEKGQTVTLRCDPISGHDNLYWYRRVMGKEIKFLLHFVKESKQDESGMPNNRFLAERTGGTYSTLKVQPAELEDSGVYFCASSQRRGRDYNEQFFGPGTRLTVL.

This clone was seen once. The chain couples TRBV18 to TRBJ2-3; D gene uncertain. The CDR3 is 14 amino acids. Germline CDR1 is KGHSH and CDR2 is LQKENI. The germline V and J ends were trimmed by 2 bases and 5 bases, with 11 bases remaining between them. CDR3 amino acids: CASSPSRGLDTQYF. In DNA, the CDR3 is TGTGCCAGCTCACCATCTAGAGGCCTAGATACGCAGTATTTT.

The chain combines TRBV11-2 with TRBJ1-1, with TRBD1 matching over 10 bases. The CDR3 has 16 amino acids. The germline CDR1 and CDR2 sequences are SGHAT and FQNNGV. V trimming: 5 bases; J trimming: 4 bases; junction bases outside the gene matches: 10. Here the CDR3 reads CASSADRGRIGTEAFF. The DNA for the CDR3 is TGTGCCAGCAGCGCCGACAGGGGGCGGATAGGCACTGAAGCTTTCTTT.

In its sample, this clone was seen once. V and J are TRBV21-1 and TRBJ1-4; the D call of TRBD1 is as the table states it, not checked on the DNA. TRBV21-1 is a listed pseudogene. CDR3 length: 15 amino acids. The CDR3 here is CASSGPQGTNEKLFF. The CDR3 region has the DNA TGTGCCAGCAGCGGCCCTCAGGGCACTAATGAAAAACTGTTTTTT.

V is TRBV11-3 and J is TRBJ2-3; D may be TRBD2 (6 bases). This CDR3 region has 15 residues. The germline gives CDR1 SGHNT, CDR2 YENEEA. V was shortened by 1 base and J by 2 bases, with 10 bases between the two germline ends. The CDR3 loop reads CASSLAGLITDTQYF. The CDR3 bases are TGTGCCAGCAGCTTAGCCGGACTAATCACAGATACGCAGTATTTT. Complete variable domain (other parts from reference TRBV11-3 and TRBJ2-3): EAGVVQSPRYKIIEKKQPVAFWCNPISGHNTLYWYLQNLGQGPELLIRYENEEAVDDSQLPKDRFSAERLKGVDSTLKIQPAELGDSAVYLCASSLAGLITDTQYFGPGTRLTVL.

Here the CDR3 DNA reads TGTGCCAGCAGCGTAGGCCCTCAGGGGGGGAGTGAAAAACTGTTTTTT. This translates into CASSVGPQGGSEKLFF. J is TRBJ1-4 and V is TRBV9; 7 bases match TRBD1. Germline V gives CDR1 SGDLS, CDR2 YYNGEE. CDR3 length: 16 residues. V shed 0 bases and J 7 bases; nucleotides not matched to a gene: 9.

The chain employs TRBV5-1 and TRBJ2-7, with D possibly matching TRBD1 (5 bases). CDR3 size: 18 residues. Trimming took 0 bases from V and 1 from J, leaving 20 bases between them. Germline loops: CDR1 SGHRS, CDR2 YFSETQ. Here the CDR3 reads CASSLAQDRETYSYEQYF. CDR3 bases: TGCGCCAGCAGCTTGGCCCAAGACAGAGAAACTTATTCCTACGAGCAGTACTTC.

To note about this clone: At the DNA level, this CDR3 is encoded by other sequences in the same sample as well. The chain is built from TRBV19 and TRBJ2-3; D is ambiguous. In germline, CDR1 is LNHDA, CDR2 SQIVND (reference sequence). CDR3 length equals 12 residues. Trimming cost V 4 bases and J 0 bases, with 2 bases left between them. The CDR3 region is CASSTSTDTQYF. The CDR3 DNA is TGTGCCAGTAGTACGAGCACAGATACGCAGTATTTT.

The V call is TRBV15, the J call TRBJ2-1; D is perhaps TRBD1 or TRBD2 (5 bases each). This CDR3 comprises 16 residues. CDR1 is LNHNV, CDR2 YYDKDF, per germline (reference sequence). Trimming stripped 3 bases from V and 9 bases from J, with 21 bases between. This CDR3 reads CATSSAGTSSRIEQFF. Written as DNA, the CDR3 is TGTGCCACCAGCAGCGCCGGGACCAGCAGCCGGATTGAGCAGTTCTTC. The full variable domain, with the rest looked up from reference TRBV15 and TRBJ2-1, is DAMVIQNPRYQVTQFGKPVTLSCSQTLNHNVMYWYQQKSSQAPKLLFHYYDKDFNNEADTPDNFQSRRPNTSFCFLDIRSPGLGDTAMYLCATSSAGTSSRIEQFFGPGTRLTVL.